The TCR beta chain described here comes from a study of cytomegalovirus exposure and HLA in healthy donors. Whole-study results and caveats: Differences between HLA loci emerged in a later analysis of TCR association rates, with DRB1 most and HLA-C fewest. Analyses of presence and absence presupposed an approximately uniform sequencing depth across donors. A reported reduction in N-insertions relative to the approximately 670-donor mean was seen in an Asian-associated ancestry cluster in a later analysis. Common viral pathogens were later found to be apparently linked to several of the most significant clusters.

Between the trimmed V and J ends, which lost 7 bases and 4 bases, there was a span of 10 bases. This CDR3 spans 12 amino acids. Germline V CDR1 and CDR2: LNHDA, SQIVND (reference sequence). Researchers ran the PCR with 60 Vbeta and 13 Jbeta primers. Profiled with immunoSEQ multiplex PCR; TCRdb holds only in-frame clones, not every one. The profile covers about 150,000 clones, with around 78% appearing a single time and roughly 13% taken by the ten largest. In regard to this clone: Antigen unknown.

J is TRBJ1-2 and V is TRBV19; D is possibly TRBD1 (5 bases). The sequencing input was PBMCs. This sequence was found in a woman aged 45-60 years in good health and CMV-seropositive. CDR3 DNA: TGTGCCAGTAAATCAGGGATCTATGGCTACACCTTC. Protein sequence: CASKSGIYGYTF.